This T cell receptor (beta chain) comes out of a study of blood T cell repertoires in COVID-19. Sequencing was performed with immunoSEQ multiplex PCR; in TCRdb, only in-frame clones are kept and a portion is missing. The sample records 150,000 to 200,000 clones, 84% being singletons. The CDR3 covers 15 residues. Germline V gives CDR1 MNHEY, CDR2 SVGAGI. V was pared by 0 bases and J by 2 bases, with 8 bases between. The TCR sequence derives from a man aged 45-65 years who had recovered from COVID-19. Sequenced sample: PBMCs or T cells enriched from blood (not recorded which). The chain links TRBV6-5 to TRBJ1-5; tentatively, D is TRBD1 (6 bases). In DNA form, the CDR3 reads TGTGCCAGCAGTTACTCTTGGACAGGCAATCAGCCCCAGCATTTT. It encodes CASSYSWTGNQPQHF.